This TCR beta chain was observed in a study of spatial heterogeneity in lung cancer. General study points: Tumor TCRs that were ubiquitous and expanded showed up in blood more at resection than follow-up.

One entry per CDR3 protein results from TCRdb running MiXCR on the 5' RACE reads. The sample contains tens of thousands of distinct CDR3 sequences, approximately 5.6% of which appear only once. This clonotype was detected many times. The antigen is unknown. V lost 8 bases and J lost 0, with 8 bases in between. The CDR3 runs to 13 residues. Germline-derived CDR1 and CDR2 are SNHLY and FYNNEI. Time point: sample taken at primary tumor resection. Sample: PBMCs, taken at surgery. This receptor was taken from a female donor with early-stage non-small cell lung cancer. This chain joins TRBV2 and TRBJ1-3; a possible D gene is TRBD1 (5 bases). The CDR3, as DNA: TGTGCCAGCGAGGACATCTCTGGAAACACCATATATTTT. Encoded protein: CASEDISGNTIYF.